The 16 T cell receptor beta chains presented below share a single source sample, sequenced in a study of T cells in Graves' hyperthyroidism and ophthalmopathy. Regions amplified from RNA transcripts were the TCR beta CDR3 regions. Researchers ran a first-round RT-PCR on the TCR CDR3 using the HTBI primer set. TCRdb fed the multiplex PCR reads into MiXCR, producing one record per CDR3 protein. Of 500,000 or so distinct CDR3 sequences in the sample, 15% to 20% were seen once. Sequencing used blood. The receptors come from a woman aged 30 to 39 with Graves' ophthalmopathy.

This clonotype occurred many times. The chain has TRBV6-1 and TRBJ2-3; the match to TRBD2 covers 15 bases. The CDR3 is made up of 16 amino acids. The junction had 8 bases not matched to a gene; V was cut back by 5 bases and J by 8 bases. The germline gives CDR1 MNHNS, CDR2 SASEGT. As DNA, the CDR3 is TGTGCCAGCAGTCGGTGGACTAGCGGGAGGGCCACTACGCAGTATTTT. Protein sequence: CASSRWTSGRATTQYF.

V gene TRBV27 combines with J gene TRBJ2-5, with D unclear. Per the germline V gene, CDR1 is MNHEY and CDR2 is SMNVEV (reference sequence). This CDR3 is 13 amino acids long. V was trimmed by 4 bases and J by 5 bases, leaving 11 bases between them. CDR3: CASSSVLSETQYF. In DNA, the CDR3 is TGTGCCAGCAGTTCCGTCCTATCGGAGACCCAGTACTTC.

This clonotype was seen repeatedly, ten times or more. The V gene is TRBV12-3 or TRBV12-4, the J gene TRBJ2-1; 8 bases map to TRBD1. There are 13 residues in the CDR3. Trimming removed 5 bases from V and 10 bases from J; junction bases left unmatched: 7. The CDR3 DNA reads as TGTGCCAGCAGTCCGGGACAGGTCAACGAGCAGTTCTTC. Its translation: CASSPGQVNEQFF.

The genes are TRBV4-1 and TRBJ2-7; TRBD1 matches 9 bases. V shed 3 bases and J 6 bases; nucleotides not matched to a gene: 6. This CDR3 spans 14 amino acids. The germline gives CDR1 MGHRA, CDR2 YSYEKL. The DNA for the CDR3 is TGCGCCAGCAGCCAGGACAGGGGCCTTGGCGAGCAGTACTTC. Translation: CASSQDRGLGEQYF.

The genes are TRBV29-1 and TRBJ2-5; TRBD2 matches at 8 bases. J lost 5 bases, V lost 6 bases, and 11 bases had no gene match. The CDR3 contains 14 residues. Germline V CDR1 and CDR2: SQVTM, ANQGSEA. The CDR3 DNA is TGCAGCGTGGCCAGGGGACTAGTTTCTGAGACCCAGTACTTC. It specifies CSVARGLVSETQYF.

About this clonotype itself: A much larger clone is a single base away; this may be a read error. The chain carries TRBV18 and TRBJ1-1, with D uncertain. The CDR3 loop spans 14 amino acids. V lost 3 bases and J 10 bases, leaving 18 bases between the germline ends. Germline V CDR1 and CDR2: KGHSH, LQKENI. Written as DNA, the CDR3 is TGTGCCAGCTCACCCGGACTGCTCTCCCCGGGAGCTTTCTTT. Translating gives CASSPGLLSPGAFF. The full variable domain, rest sourced from reference TRBV18 and TRBJ1-1, is NAGVMQNPRHLVRRRGQEARLRCSPMKGHSHVYWYRQLPEEGLKFMVYLQKENIIDESGMPKERFSAEFPKEGPSILRIQQVVRGDSAAYFCASSPGLLSPGAFFGQGTRLTVV.

This clonotype turned up a few times. The V and J genes are TRBV6-1 and TRBJ2-2; D gene uncertain. Trimming removed 5 bases at V and 5 bases at J, with 9 bases between. The CDR3 runs 13 residues. Germline CDR1 reads MNHNS; CDR2 reads SASEGT. CDR3 loop: CASSSQRTGELFF. The CDR3 nucleotides read TGTGCCAGCAGTTCGCAGAGGACCGGGGAGCTGTTTTTT.

This clonotype showed up just a few times. J is TRBJ2-2 and V is TRBV7-2; 7 bases align to TRBD1. V lost 5 bases, J lost 4 bases, and 7 bases stayed unmatched. This CDR3 is 15 amino acids long. CDR1 and CDR2 (germline): SGHTA, FQGNSA. This chain's CDR3 is CASSLTTGSTGELFF. The CDR3 DNA sequence: TGTGCCAGCAGCCTAACGACAGGGTCCACCGGGGAGCTGTTTTTT.

In its sample, this clonotype was seen many times. J is TRBJ2-7 and V is TRBV20-1, with 8 bases that match TRBD2. This CDR3 comprises 18 residues. V was pared by 4 bases and J by 2 bases, with 19 bases of the junction left unmatched. From germline, CDR1 is DFQATT and CDR2 SNEGSKA (reference sequence). CDR3 loop: CSATDPWGSGEDPYEQYF. The CDR3 DNA reads TGCAGTGCTACAGACCCGTGGGGTAGCGGGGAGGACCCCTACGAGCAGTACTTC.

The chain links TRBV2 to TRBJ2-7, with D perhaps matching TRBD2 (5 bases). V lost 6 bases and J 6 bases, leaving 18 bases between the germline ends. Germline V gene sequence: CDR1 SNHLY, CDR2 FYNNEI. The CDR3 contains 14 residues. In DNA, the CDR3 is TGTGCCAGCAGCCATAGGACTCTTAGGATCGAGCAGTACTTC. Its protein is CASSHRTLRIEQYF. The full variable domain, completed using reference TRBV2 and TRBJ2-7, is EPEVTQTPSHQVTQMGQEVILRCVPISNHLYFYWYRQILGQKVEFLVSFYNNEISEKSEIFDDQFSVERPDGSNFTLKIRSTKLEDSAMYFCASSHRTLRIEQYFGPGTRLTVT.

This clonotype came up once. V usage is TRBV29-1 and J usage is TRBJ2-1; a weak D match, TRBD1 (5 bases). Looked up from germline, CDR1 is SQVTM and CDR2 is ANQGSEA. This CDR3 spans 12 amino acids. V was shortened by 1 base and J by 7 bases, with 8 bases between the two germline ends. CDR3 DNA: TGCAGCGTTGAAGGACAGAGAAATGAGCAGTTCTTC. Translated: CSVEGQRNEQFF.

This clonotype was observed at least ten times. V is TRBV6-1 and J is TRBJ2-7; tentative D call: TRBD2 (7 bases). CDR3 length: 14 amino acids. CDR1 is MNHNS and CDR2 is SASEGT in the germline V gene. V lost 8 bases, J lost 7 bases, and 21 bases lay in between. The CDR3 loop reads CASRGASSGREQYF. The CDR3 nucleotides read TGTGCCAGCCGGGGGGCCAGCTCAGGGAGAGAGCAGTACTTC.

Points on this clonotype: At one boundary the junction diverges from the germline segment, which might be a read error. The J gene is TRBJ2-1, the V gene TRBV3-1; D is unclear. The CDR3 runs to 12 residues. Germline V gene sequence: CDR1 LGHDT, CDR2 YNNKEL (reference sequence). CDR3 bases: TGTGCCAGTAGCCAGGCGATCAATGAGCAGCTCTTC. Amino acid sequence: CASSQAINEQLF.

This clonotype was found many times. The rearrangement joins TRBV20-1 to TRBJ1-5, with D unclear. The CDR3 loop spans 15 amino acids. The germline V and J ends were trimmed by 5 bases and 1 base, with 15 bases remaining between them. Per germline, CDR1 DFQATT and CDR2 SNEGSKA (reference sequence). CDR3: CSASRPLGSNQPQHF. The CDR3 DNA sequence: TGCAGTGCTTCTCGGCCCCTCGGGAGCAATCAGCCCCAGCATTTT.

This clonotype appeared a few times. The chain couples TRBV28 to TRBJ1-2, with TRBD1 matching over 10 bases. CDR3 size: 16 residues. J lost 2 bases, V lost 5 bases, and 8 bases had no gene match. From germline, CDR1 is MDHEN and CDR2 SYDVKM. This CDR3 is CASSPGTGVVNYGYTF. DNA for the CDR3: TGTGCCAGCAGTCCAGGGACAGGGGTGGTGAACTATGGCTACACCTTC.

This clonotype was observed many times. The chain links TRBV28 to TRBJ1-4, with TRBD1 matching 8 bases. Germline V lookup: CDR1 MDHEN, CDR2 SYDVKM. V gave up 4 bases and J gave up 4 bases; unmatched junction bases: 5. The CDR3 loop spans 15 amino acids. This CDR3 reads CASSSNRGFNEKLFF. The CDR3 region has the DNA TGTGCCAGCAGTTCCAACAGGGGGTTTAATGAAAAACTGTTTTTT. Complete variable domain (other parts from reference TRBV28 and TRBJ1-4): DVKVTQSSRYLVKRTGEKVFLECVQDMDHENMFWYRQDPGLGLRLIYFSYDVKMKEKGDIPEGYSVSREKKERFSLILESASTNQTSMYLCASSSNRGFNEKLFFGSGTQLSVL.